What follows describes a single T cell receptor (beta chain). Its antigen remains unknown. This sample is part of a study of T cell repertoires in ileal Crohn's disease. Regarding the study as a whole: Compared with non-smokers, active smokers at surgery showed more clonal expansions. All patients with clonality above 26.8% had endoscopic recurrence.

Per sample, roughly 530 nanograms of biopsy DNA were TCRB immunosequenced. The method was immunoSEQ multiplex PCR; TCRdb's version includes in-frame clones alone and lacks a portion of them. The sample has tens of thousands of clones; around 80% are singletons. CDR3 size: 15 residues. Germline V gene sequence: CDR1 SEHNR, CDR2 FQNEAQ (reference sequence). With 4 bases removed from V and 5 bases from J, the gap between germline ends came to 12 bases. The J gene is TRBJ1-6, the V gene TRBV7-9, with no clear D. The receptor was derived from an adult with Crohn's disease. The sample comprised ileal tissue. CDR3 nucleotide sequence: TGTGCCAGCAGCTCGGTAAATTTGGATAATTCACCCCTCCACTTT. Residues: CASSSVNLDNSPLHF.